This TCR beta chain was recorded in a study of blood T cells in healthy people across ages. With a J-beta primer mix and a sample-barcoded 5' primer, a second PCR ran roughly 6 to 11 cycles. At least 2.5 million CDR3-containing paired-end reads were obtained per sample. TCRdb analysed the 5' RACE reads with MiXCR anew, one entry per CDR3 protein. Found here are 1.5 million to 2 million distinct CDR3 sequences, almost 35% of them singletons; the top ten hold approximately 11%. Study-level results: Unknown donor CMV status possibly confounded expanded clonotype changes.

Note on this clonotype: What it binds is unknown. A clone one base away is much larger, so this may be a read error.

CDR3 length: 16 residues. Trimming cost V 3 bases and J 7 bases, with 22 bases left between them. The clonotype comes from a woman under 40 in good health. V gene TRBV12-3 or TRBV12-4 combines with J gene TRBJ2-7; TRBD2 is a possible D gene (6 bases). Sequencing was carried out using blood. The CDR3 spells CASSLAGTVSSNEQYF. In nucleotides, the CDR3 is TGTGCCAGCAGTTTGGCCGGGACTGTGAGCTCCAATGAGCAGTACTTC.